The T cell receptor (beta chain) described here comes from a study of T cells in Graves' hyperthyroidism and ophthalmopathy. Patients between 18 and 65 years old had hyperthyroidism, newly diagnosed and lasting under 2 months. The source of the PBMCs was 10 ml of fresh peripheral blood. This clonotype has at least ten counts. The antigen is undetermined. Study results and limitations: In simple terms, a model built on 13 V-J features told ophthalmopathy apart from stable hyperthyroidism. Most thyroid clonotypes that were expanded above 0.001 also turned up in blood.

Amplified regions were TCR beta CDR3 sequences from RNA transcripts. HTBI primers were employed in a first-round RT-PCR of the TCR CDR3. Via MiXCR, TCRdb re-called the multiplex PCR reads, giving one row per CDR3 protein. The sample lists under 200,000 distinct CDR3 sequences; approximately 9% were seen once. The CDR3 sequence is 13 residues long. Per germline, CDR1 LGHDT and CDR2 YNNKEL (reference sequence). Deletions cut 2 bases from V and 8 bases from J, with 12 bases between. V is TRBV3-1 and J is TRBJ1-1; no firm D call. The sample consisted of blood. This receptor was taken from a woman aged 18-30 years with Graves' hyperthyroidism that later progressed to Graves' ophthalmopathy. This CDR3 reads CASSQSRVGEAFF. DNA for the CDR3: TGTGCCAGCAGCCAATCCCGTGTAGGGGAAGCTTTCTTT.